Presented here are 27 T cell receptor beta chains from one specimen sequenced in a study of T cells in Graves' hyperthyroidism and ophthalmopathy (dated by TCRdb to 2018 to 2020). The library was prepared using multiplex PCR. This sample was sequenced with an Illumina HiSeq 2000. Amplification of TCR beta CDR3 regions was carried out from RNA transcripts. A first-round RT-PCR of the TCR CDR3 used the HTBI primer set with the Qiagen OneStep RT-PCR kit. Through fastp at Q25 and MiXCR, TCRdb rebuilt clones from the public reads, retaining in-frame beta chains. CDR3 protein sequences are deduplicated, and each keeps its most common genes and DNA. The sample data list about 360,000 distinct CDR3 sequences, and roughly 13% of these were observed just once. The top ten clones comprise around 9.2% of the sample. The source material was blood. These receptors were collected from a woman between 18 and 30 years old with Graves' hyperthyroidism.

This clonotype was observed at least ten times. CDR3 residues: CASSHPGPYYEQYF. The DNA for the CDR3 is TGTGCCAGTAGTCACCCCGGGCCTTACTACGAGCAGTACTTC. The chain has TRBV19 and TRBJ2-7; unclear D gene. The CDR3 is 14 residues long. Trimming took off 5 bases at V and 3 bases at J, with 14 bases between the two ends. Germline CDR1 LNHDA, CDR2 SQIVND (reference sequence).

About this clonotype: With a much larger clone just one base away, this may be a read error. The chain links TRBV3-1 to TRBJ1-5; 7 positions agree with TRBD1. The length of the CDR3 is 16 residues. Looked up from germline, CDR1 is LGHDT and CDR2 is YNNKEL (reference sequence). The CDR3 is CASSPRTGTDNQPRHF. CDR3 DNA sequence: TGTGCCAGCAGCCCTCGAACTGGGACAGACAATCAGCCCCGGCATTTT. The whole variable domain, filled in from reference TRBV3-1 and TRBJ1-5, reads DTAVSQTPKYLVTQMGNDKSIKCEQNLGHDTMYWYKQDSKKFLKIMFSYNNKELIINETVPNRFSPKSPDKAHLNLHINSLELGDSAVYFCASSPRTGTDNQPRHFGDGTRLSIL.

This clonotype appeared many times. The chain is built from TRBV6-2 or TRBV6-3 and TRBJ2-5; D is undetermined. The CDR3 runs to 17 residues. The V gene's germline CDR1 is MNHEY and CDR2 SVGEGT. V was trimmed by 0 bases and J by 2 bases, leaving 16 bases between them. CDR3 loop: CASSYSKPLRVQETQYF. CDR3 bases: TGTGCCAGCAGTTACTCGAAACCCCTTCGGGTTCAAGAGACCCAGTACTTC.

This clonotype was detected many times. The V and J genes are TRBV19 and TRBJ1-1; a weak D match, TRBD1 (6 bases). The CDR3 runs to 14 residues. The germline gives CDR1 LNHDA, CDR2 SQIVND (reference sequence). Trimming pared 10 bases from V and 1 base from J, leaving 16 bases between. The CDR3 here is CATLGRGSNTEAFF. The DNA of the CDR3 is TGTGCCACCCTAGGCAGGGGATCGAACACTGAAGCTTTCTTT.

This clonotype was found a few times. One end of the junction does not line up with germline, which may come from a read error. This chain connects TRBV7-2 to TRBJ2-7; TRBD2 aligns across 9 bases. The length of the CDR3 is 14 residues. Germline CDR1 and CDR2: SGHTA and FQGNSA. In nucleotides, the CDR3 is TGTGCCGGCAGCACACTAGCGGGCGCCTACGAGCAGTACTTC. Translated, it gives CAGSTLAGAYEQYF.

The table lists this clonotype with a few counts. V and J are TRBV3-1 and TRBJ1-6, with D possibly TRBD1 on 6 matching bases. This CDR3 comprises 15 residues. Trimming took off 2 bases at V and 4 bases at J, with 9 bases between the two ends. Germline V gene data show CDR1 as LGHDT and CDR2 as YNNKEL (reference sequence). CDR3 sequence reads: CASSQIGGYNSPLHF. The CDR3 DNA follows: TGTGCCAGCAGCCAAATAGGGGGGTATAATTCACCCCTCCACTTT.

The table lists this clonotype with many counts. The chain joins TRBV28 to TRBJ1-1; the match to TRBD1 covers 9 bases. Looked up from germline, CDR1 is MDHEN and CDR2 is SYDVKM. With V trimmed by 10 bases and J by 14 bases, 14 bases remained unmatched. CDR3 length: 12 residues. CDR3: CAIQGANTRKFF. The CDR3 nucleotides are TGTGCCATACAGGGGGCGAACACCAGGAAGTTCTTT. The full variable domain, with the rest looked up from reference TRBV28 and TRBJ1-1, is DVKVTQSSRYLVKRTGEKVFLECVQDMDHENMFWYRQDPGLGLRLIYFSYDVKMKEKGDIPEGYSVSREKKERFSLILESASTNQTSMYLCAIQGANTRKFFGQGTRLTVV.

At least ten counts were recorded for this clonotype. The rearrangement uses TRBV7-2 and TRBJ2-3; D gene uncertain. V was pared by 5 bases and J by 1 base, with 10 bases between. The germline V gene has CDR1 SGHTA and CDR2 FQGNSA. CDR3 length equals 14 residues. CDR3: CASSRILGTDTQYF. The CDR3 DNA sequence: TGTGCCAGCAGCCGAATCCTTGGCACAGATACGCAGTATTTT.

At least ten counts were recorded for this clonotype. The J gene is TRBJ2-1, the V gene TRBV5-8; D gene unclear. With 5 bases removed from V and 0 bases from J, the gap between germline ends came to 12 bases. This CDR3 spans 15 amino acids. Looked up from germline, CDR1 is SGHTS and CDR2 is YDEGEE. Written as DNA, the CDR3 is TGTGCCAGCAGTTTTTCAGCCAGCTCCTACAATGAGCAGTTCTTC. Encoded protein: CASSFSASSYNEQFF.

This clonotype was picked up many times. The gene calls are TRBV5-1 and TRBJ2-2, with D perhaps matching TRBD1 or TRBD2 (5 bases each). Trimming shortened V by 2 bases and J by 4 bases, and 15 bases separated the two germline ends. The CDR3 sequence is 16 residues long. Germline V gene lookup returns CDR1 SGHRS and CDR2 YFSETQ. DNA of the CDR3: TGCGCCAGCAGCTTCGGGGCTCCAGGAGTCACCGGGGAGCTGTTTTTT. Protein sequence: CASSFGAPGVTGELFF. The full variable domain, in which reference TRBV5-1 and TRBJ2-2 provide the parts outside the CDR3, is KAGVTQTPRYLIKTRGQQVTLSCSPISGHRSVSWYQQTPGQGLQFLFEYFSETQRNKGNFPGRFSGRQFSNSRSEMNVSTLELGDSALYLCASSFGAPGVTGELFFGEGSRLTVL.

This clonotype occurred a few times. Possible read error: a much larger clone is one base away. The chain uses TRBV5-1 and TRBJ2-5; 7 nucleotides align to TRBD2. V shed 1 base and J 2 bases; nucleotides not matched to a gene: 5. Germline loops: CDR1 SGHRS, CDR2 YFSETQ. The CDR3 covers 15 residues. CDR3: CASSLISGEQETQYF. The CDR3 DNA follows: TGCGCCAGCAGCTTGATCAGCGGGGAGCAAGAGACCCAGTACTTC.

The table lists this clonotype with many counts. The CDR3 is CASSLWTSDSYEQYF. As DNA, the CDR3 is TGTGCCAGCAGTTTATGGACTAGCGACTCCTACGAGCAGTACTTC. This rearrangement joins TRBV28 to TRBJ2-7; 8 bases are shared with TRBD2. CDR1 and CDR2 (germline): MDHEN, SYDVKM. V trimming: 0 bases; J trimming: 0 bases; junction bases outside the gene matches: 1. The CDR3 is made up of 15 amino acids.

This clonotype was counted between two and nine times. This may be a read error, as it is one base from a much larger clone. V and J are TRBV11-2 and TRBJ2-5, with 10 bases identical to TRBD2. CDR1 is SGHAT, CDR2 FQNNGV, per germline. The CDR3 covers 15 residues. In DNA form, the CDR3 reads TGTGCCAGCAGCCACCTAGCGGGAGAAAGAGAGACCCGGTACTTC. Protein sequence: CASSHLAGERETRYF.

In this sample, this clonotype turned up many times. This chain joins TRBV20-1 and TRBJ2-7; TRBD2 aligns across 15 bases. V shed 5 bases, J shed 3 bases, and the junction held 5 bases outside the gene matches. Per the germline V gene, CDR1 is DFQATT and CDR2 is SNEGSKA (reference sequence). CDR3 length: 15 residues. The CDR3 DNA reads as TGCAGTGCTCCCGGGACTAGCGGGAGGTTCTACGAGCAGTACTTC. This codes for CSAPGTSGRFYEQYF.

The chain links TRBV20-1 to TRBJ1-1, with 7 nucleotides matching TRBD1. V shed 6 bases and J 1 base; nucleotides not matched to a gene: 11. Germline V gene data show CDR1 as DFQATT and CDR2 as SNEGSKA (reference sequence). The length of the CDR3 is 15 residues. The CDR3 bases are TGCAGTGCAAGACCGCCAGGGGGTTGGAACACTGAAGCTTTCTTT. This gives the protein CSARPPGGWNTEAFF.

The J gene is TRBJ2-5, the V gene TRBV19; 12 nucleotides match TRBD1. In germline, CDR1 is LNHDA, CDR2 SQIVND (reference sequence). The junction had 9 bases not matched to a gene; V was cut back by 8 bases and J by 5 bases. The CDR3 length is 15 residues. The CDR3 region has the DNA TGTGCCAGTTCCTCCGGGACAGGGGGCAGGGAGACCCAGTACTTC. It encodes CASSSGTGGRETQYF.

The chain has TRBV5-6 and TRBJ1-2; D unresolved. This CDR3 spans 13 amino acids. The V end lost 4 bases, the J end lost 6 bases, and 13 bases lay between the germline ends. Germline assignment: CDR1 SGHDT and CDR2 YYEEEE. This chain's CDR3 is CASSQQRRHGYTF. The DNA for the CDR3 is TGTGCCAGCAGCCAGCAAAGGCGGCATGGCTACACCTTC.

This clonotype occurred a few times. The genes are TRBV7-9 and TRBJ1-4; no definite D call. Germline V gene lookup returns CDR1 SEHNR and CDR2 FQNEAQ (reference sequence). The V end was cut by 1 base, the J end by 13 bases, with 10 bases between. The CDR3 runs 12 residues. The CDR3 is CASSLEGGGLFF. The CDR3 nucleotides read TGTGCCAGCAGCTTAGAGGGAGGCGGACTGTTTTTT.

This sequence joins TRBV28 and TRBJ2-3, with 9 bases identical to TRBD1. The CDR3 runs 15 residues. After removal of 7 bases from V and 7 bases from J, the junction contained 12 bases not matched to a gene. In germline, CDR1 is MDHEN, CDR2 SYDVKM. In DNA, the CDR3 is TGTGCCAGCACCTCACCGGGACAGGGCCTCAATACGCAGTATTTT. Translation gives CASTSPGQGLNTQYF.

This clonotype was picked up many times. The chain employs TRBV3-1 and TRBJ1-2; D ambiguous. Germline-derived CDR1 and CDR2 are LGHDT and YNNKEL (reference sequence). The V end was cut by 0 bases, the J end by 8 bases, with 10 bases between. The CDR3 has 13 residues. CDR3 nucleotide sequence: TGTGCCAGCAGCCAAGATCGAGCTGGGGGCTACACCTTC. As protein: CASSQDRAGGYTF. Variable domain in full (rest from reference TRBV3-1 and TRBJ1-2): DTAVSQTPKYLVTQMGNDKSIKCEQNLGHDTMYWYKQDSKKFLKIMFSYNNKELIINETVPNRFSPKSPDKAHLNLHINSLELGDSAVYFCASSQDRAGGYTFGSGTRLTVV.

This clonotype was counted ten times or more. The V call is TRBV29-1, the J call TRBJ2-3; no firm D call. This CDR3 is 16 amino acids long. V shed 6 bases and J shed 2 bases, with 21 bases lying between them. Germline V gives CDR1 SQVTM, CDR2 ANQGSEA. CDR3 bases: TGCAGCGTCGAGTTCGACTGGATCCCGTACACAGATACGCAGTATTTT. This codes for CSVEFDWIPYTDTQYF.

In its sample, this clonotype was seen many times. The V and J genes are TRBV6-2 or TRBV6-3 and TRBJ2-7; tentatively, D is TRBD1 (6 bases). The CDR3 runs to 13 residues. The germline V gene has CDR1 MNHEY and CDR2 SVGEGT. The V end was cut by 6 bases, the J end by 7 bases, with 16 bases between. The CDR3 DNA reads TGTGCCAGCAGCCTGACAGGAAGGCAAGAGCAGTACTTC. The encoded protein is CASSLTGRQEQYF.

The chain combines TRBV2 with TRBJ1-4; D gene unclear. The length of the CDR3 is 14 residues. CDR1 SNHLY and CDR2 FYNNEI come from the germline V gene. The V gene lost 6 bases and the J gene lost 4 bases, with 12 bases spanning the gap. CDR3 residues: CASRTGEVNEKLFF. The CDR3 DNA is TGTGCCAGCAGGACGGGTGAAGTTAATGAAAAACTGTTTTTT.

This clonotype came up a few times. The chain carries TRBV13 and TRBJ2-7; D might be TRBD2 (7 bases). The germline CDR1 and CDR2 sequences are PRHDT and FYEKMQ (reference sequence). Trimming took 0 bases from V and 2 from J, leaving 14 bases between them. CDR3 size: 16 residues. The CDR3 protein is CASSLGRGASAYEQYF. The CDR3 coding sequence is TGTGCCAGCAGCTTAGGCCGGGGGGCGTCAGCCTACGAGCAGTACTTC.

This clonotype was seen at least ten times. This chain connects TRBV7-2 to TRBJ2-3; D gene ambiguous. The germline CDR1 and CDR2 sequences are SGHTA and FQGNSA. The CDR3 length is 14 residues. V lost 3 bases, J lost 2 bases, and 9 bases lay in between. CDR3 in amino acids: CASSFGLNTDTQYF. DNA of the CDR3: TGTGCCAGCAGCTTCGGCCTTAACACAGATACGCAGTATTTT.

This clonotype has a count of ten or more. The rearrangement links TRBV6-5 to TRBJ2-7; no definite D call. Germline values: CDR1 MNHEY, CDR2 SVGAGI. This CDR3 is built from 15 residues. V lost 0 bases to trimming and J lost 1 base, with 10 bases between them. The CDR3 nucleotides read TGTGCCAGCAGTTACTCGCGAACTTTATCCTACGAGCAGTACTTC. Protein product: CASSYSRTLSYEQYF.

This clonotype occurred many times. J is TRBJ1-2 and V is TRBV30; no reliable D call. This CDR3 region has 13 residues. Germline CDR1 GTSNPN, CDR2 SVGIG (reference sequence). V was cut by 4 bases and J by 3 bases, with 12 bases left in between. The CDR3 nucleotides read TGTGCCTGGATGGGCGGCGAGCACTATGGCTACACCTTC. As protein: CAWMGGEHYGYTF.